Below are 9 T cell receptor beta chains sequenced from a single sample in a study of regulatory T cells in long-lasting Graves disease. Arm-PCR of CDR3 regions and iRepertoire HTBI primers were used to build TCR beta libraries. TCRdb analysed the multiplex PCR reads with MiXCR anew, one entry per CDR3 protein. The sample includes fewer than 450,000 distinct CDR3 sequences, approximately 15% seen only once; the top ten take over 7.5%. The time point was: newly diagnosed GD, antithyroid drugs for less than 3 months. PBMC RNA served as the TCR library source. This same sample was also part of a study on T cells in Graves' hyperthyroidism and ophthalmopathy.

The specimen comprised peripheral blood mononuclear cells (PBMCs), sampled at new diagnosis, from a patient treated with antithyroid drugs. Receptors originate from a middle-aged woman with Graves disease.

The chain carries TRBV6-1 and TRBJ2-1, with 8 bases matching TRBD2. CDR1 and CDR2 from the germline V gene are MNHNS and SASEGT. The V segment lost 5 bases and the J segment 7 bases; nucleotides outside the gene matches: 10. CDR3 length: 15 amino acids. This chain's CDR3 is CASSMTSDVINEQFF. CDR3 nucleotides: TGTGCCAGCAGTATGACTAGCGACGTTATTAATGAGCAGTTCTTC.

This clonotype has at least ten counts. CDR3 in amino acids: CASSKSSNYGYTF. The CDR3 DNA sequence: TGTGCCAGCAGTAAATCCTCTAACTATGGCTACACCTTC. The chain links TRBV28 to TRBJ1-2, with D unclear. This CDR3 region has 13 residues. Per the germline V gene, CDR1 is MDHEN and CDR2 is SYDVKM. V lost 5 bases and J 0 bases, leaving 7 bases between the germline ends.

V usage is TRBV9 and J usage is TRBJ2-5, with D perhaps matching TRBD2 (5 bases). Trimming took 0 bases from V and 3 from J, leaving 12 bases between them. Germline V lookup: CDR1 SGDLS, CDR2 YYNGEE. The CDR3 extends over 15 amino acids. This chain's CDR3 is CASSVDSWGEETQYF. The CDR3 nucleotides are TGTGCCAGCAGCGTAGATTCGTGGGGAGAAGAGACCCAGTACTTC.

CDR3: CASSPAPRGPTPGTEAFF. CDR3 DNA: TGCGCCAGCAGCCCCGCCCCACGGGGCCCTACACCTGGCACTGAAGCTTTCTTT. The chain recombines TRBV4-1 with TRBJ1-1, with D perhaps TRBD1 (5 bases). Trimming stripped 4 bases from V and 4 bases from J, with 25 bases between. There are 18 residues in the CDR3. Looked up from germline, CDR1 is MGHRA and CDR2 is YSYEKL.

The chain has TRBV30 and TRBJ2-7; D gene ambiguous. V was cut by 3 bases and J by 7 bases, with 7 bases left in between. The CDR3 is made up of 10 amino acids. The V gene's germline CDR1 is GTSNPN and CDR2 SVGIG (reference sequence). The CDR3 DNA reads TGTGCCTGGAGCCTTGGTGAGCAGTACTTC. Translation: CAWSLGEQYF.

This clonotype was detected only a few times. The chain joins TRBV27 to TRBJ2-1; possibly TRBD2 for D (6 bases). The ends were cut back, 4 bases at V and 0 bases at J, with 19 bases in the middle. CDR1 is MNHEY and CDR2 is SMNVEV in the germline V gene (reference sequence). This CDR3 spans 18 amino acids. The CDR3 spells CASSSSNGIAASYNEQFF. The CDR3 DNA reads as TGTGCCAGCAGTTCCTCAAACGGAATAGCGGCCTCCTACAATGAGCAGTTCTTC.

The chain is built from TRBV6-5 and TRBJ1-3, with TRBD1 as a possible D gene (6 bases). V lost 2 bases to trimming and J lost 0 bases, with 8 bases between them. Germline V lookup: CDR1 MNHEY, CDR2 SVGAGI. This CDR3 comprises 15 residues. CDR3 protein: CASSYQGGSGNTIYF. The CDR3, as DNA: TGTGCCAGCAGTTACCAAGGGGGCTCTGGAAACACCATATATTTT.

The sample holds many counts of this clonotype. CDR3 sequence (DNA): TGCGCCAGCAGCCAAGATTCGAGGGCGGGGGTCCAAGAGACCCAGTACTTC. Protein product: CASSQDSRAGVQETQYF. The rearrangement joins TRBV4-1 to TRBJ2-5, with 7 bases identical to TRBD2. The CDR3 sequence is 17 residues long. V shed 0 bases, J shed 1 base, and the junction held 8 bases outside the gene matches. CDR1 and CDR2 from the germline V gene are MGHRA and YSYEKL.

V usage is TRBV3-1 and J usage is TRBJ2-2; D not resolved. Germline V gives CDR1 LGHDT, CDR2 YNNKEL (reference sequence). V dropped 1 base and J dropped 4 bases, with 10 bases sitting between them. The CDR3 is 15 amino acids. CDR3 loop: CASSQVAASTGELFF. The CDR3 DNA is TGTGCCAGCAGCCAAGTAGCCGCCTCCACCGGGGAGCTGTTTTTT.